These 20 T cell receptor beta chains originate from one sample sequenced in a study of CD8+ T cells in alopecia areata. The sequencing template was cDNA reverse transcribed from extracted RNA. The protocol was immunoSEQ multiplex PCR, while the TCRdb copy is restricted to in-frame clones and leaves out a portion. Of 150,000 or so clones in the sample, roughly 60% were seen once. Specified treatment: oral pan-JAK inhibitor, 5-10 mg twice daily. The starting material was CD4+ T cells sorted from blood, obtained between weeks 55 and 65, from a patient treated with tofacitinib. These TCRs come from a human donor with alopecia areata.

The CDR3 spells CASSFYFRGAGSVYEQYF. The CDR3 nucleotides are TGTGCCAGTAGTTTTTACTTCCGGGGCGCCGGGAGTGTCTACGAGCAGTACTTC. The rearrangement links TRBV19 to TRBJ2-7; tentatively, D is TRBD2 (6 bases). Germline loops: CDR1 LNHDA, CDR2 SQIVND (reference sequence). The CDR3 has 18 amino acids. V was trimmed by 5 bases and J by 3 bases, leaving 26 bases between them. Based on the CDR3 plus reference TRBV19 and TRBJ2-7, the full variable domain is DGGITQSPKYLFRKEGQNVTLSCEQNLNHDAMYWYRQDPGQGLRLIYYSQIVNDFQKGDIAEGYSVSREKKESFPLTVTSAQKNPTAFYLCASSFYFRGAGSVYEQYFGPGTRLTVT.

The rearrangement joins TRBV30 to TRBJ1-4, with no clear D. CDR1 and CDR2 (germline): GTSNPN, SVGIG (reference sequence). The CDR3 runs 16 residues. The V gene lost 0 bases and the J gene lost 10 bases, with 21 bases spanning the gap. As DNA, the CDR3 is TGTGCCTGGAGTGTCCGCGTCAGGCGGATGGTCGGAAAACTGTTTTTT. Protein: CAWSVRVRRMVGKLFF.

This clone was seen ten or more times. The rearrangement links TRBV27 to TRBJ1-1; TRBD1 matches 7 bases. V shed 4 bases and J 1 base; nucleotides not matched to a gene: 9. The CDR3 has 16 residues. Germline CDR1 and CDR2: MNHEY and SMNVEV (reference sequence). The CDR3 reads CASSSGQARGNTEAFF. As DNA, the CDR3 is TGTGCCAGCAGTTCAGGACAGGCACGGGGGAACACTGAAGCTTTCTTT.

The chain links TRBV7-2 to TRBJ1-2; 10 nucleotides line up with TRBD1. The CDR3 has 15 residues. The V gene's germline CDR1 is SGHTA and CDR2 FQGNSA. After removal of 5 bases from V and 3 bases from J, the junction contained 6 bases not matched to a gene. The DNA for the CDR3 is TGTGCCAGCAGCCCCGGGACAGGGGTGGACTATGGCTACACCTTC. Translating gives CASSPGTGVDYGYTF.

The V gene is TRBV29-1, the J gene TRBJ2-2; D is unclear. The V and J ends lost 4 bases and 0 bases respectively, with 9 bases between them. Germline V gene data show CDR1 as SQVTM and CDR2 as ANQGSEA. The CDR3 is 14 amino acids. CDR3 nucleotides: TGCAGCGTTGTGAACAGCGCGAACACCGGGGAGCTGTTTTTT. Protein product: CSVVNSANTGELFF.

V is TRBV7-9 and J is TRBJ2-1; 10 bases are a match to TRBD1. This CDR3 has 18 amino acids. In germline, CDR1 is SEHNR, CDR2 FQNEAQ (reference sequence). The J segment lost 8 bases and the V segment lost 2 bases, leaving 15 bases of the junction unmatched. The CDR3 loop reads CASSLLAAGQGIWDEQFF. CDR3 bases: TGTGCCAGCAGCTTATTGGCCGCGGGACAGGGGATCTGGGATGAGCAGTTCTTC.

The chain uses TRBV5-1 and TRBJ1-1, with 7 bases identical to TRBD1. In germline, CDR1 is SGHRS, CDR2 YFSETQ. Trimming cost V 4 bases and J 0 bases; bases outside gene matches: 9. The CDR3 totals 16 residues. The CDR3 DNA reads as TGCGCCAGCAGCCGGAGGACAGGCGACATGAACACTGAAGCTTTCTTT. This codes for CASSRRTGDMNTEAFF. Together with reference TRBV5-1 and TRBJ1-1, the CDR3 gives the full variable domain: KAGVTQTPRYLIKTRGQQVTLSCSPISGHRSVSWYQQTPGQGLQFLFEYFSETQRNKGNFPGRFSGRQFSNSRSEMNVSTLELGDSALYLCASSRRTGDMNTEAFFGQGTRLTVV.

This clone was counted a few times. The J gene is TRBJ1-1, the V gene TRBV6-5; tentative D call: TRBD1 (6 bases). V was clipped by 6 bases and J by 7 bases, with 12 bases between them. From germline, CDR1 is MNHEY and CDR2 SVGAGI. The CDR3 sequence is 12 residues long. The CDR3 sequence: CASRRGQREAFF. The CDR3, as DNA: TGTGCCAGCAGACGCGGACAGCGTGAAGCTTTCTTT.

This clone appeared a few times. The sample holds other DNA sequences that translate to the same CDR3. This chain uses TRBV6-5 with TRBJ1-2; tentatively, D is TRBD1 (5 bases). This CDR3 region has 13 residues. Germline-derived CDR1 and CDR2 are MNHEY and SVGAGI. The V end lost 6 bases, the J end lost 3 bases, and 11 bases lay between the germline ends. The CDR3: CASSLDSDYGYTF. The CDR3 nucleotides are TGTGCCAGCAGCCTCGACAGCGACTATGGCTACACCTTC.

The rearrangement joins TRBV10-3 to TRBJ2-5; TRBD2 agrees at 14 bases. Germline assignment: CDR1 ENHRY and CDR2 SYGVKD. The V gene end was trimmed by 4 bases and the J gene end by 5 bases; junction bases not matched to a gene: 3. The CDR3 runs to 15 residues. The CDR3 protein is CAISGGTSGGETQYF. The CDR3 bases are TGTGCCATCAGTGGCGGGACTAGCGGGGGTGAGACCCAGTACTTC.

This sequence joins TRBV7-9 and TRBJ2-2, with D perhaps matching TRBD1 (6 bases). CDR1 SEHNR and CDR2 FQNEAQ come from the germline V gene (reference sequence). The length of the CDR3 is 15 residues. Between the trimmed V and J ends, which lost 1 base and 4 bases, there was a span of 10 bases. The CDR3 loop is CASSLGTVLTGELFF. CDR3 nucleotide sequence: TGTGCCAGCAGCTTAGGGACAGTTCTCACCGGGGAGCTGTTTTTT.

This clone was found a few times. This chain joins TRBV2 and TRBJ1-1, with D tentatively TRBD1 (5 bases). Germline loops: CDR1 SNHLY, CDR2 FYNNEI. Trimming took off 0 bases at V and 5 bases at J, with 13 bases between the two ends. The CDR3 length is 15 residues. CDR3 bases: TGTGCCAGCAGTGAAGCATCGAGGGGTTCGACTGAAGCTTTCTTT. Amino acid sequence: CASSEASRGSTEAFF.

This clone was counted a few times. The CDR3 loop reads CASTPGAFGGYTF. CDR3 sequence (DNA): TGTGCCAGCACCCCCGGGGCATTTGGGGGCTACACCTTC. The gene calls are TRBV6-1 and TRBJ1-2; weak D call: TRBD1 (5 bases). The germline V gene encodes CDR1 MNHNS and CDR2 SASEGT. Trimming stripped 7 bases from V and 8 bases from J, with 17 bases between. The CDR3 length is 13 residues.

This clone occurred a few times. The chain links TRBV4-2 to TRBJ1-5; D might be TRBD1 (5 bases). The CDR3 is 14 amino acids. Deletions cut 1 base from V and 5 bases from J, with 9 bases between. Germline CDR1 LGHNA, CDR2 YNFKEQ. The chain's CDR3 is CASSQAVQDQPQHF. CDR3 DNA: TGTGCCAGCAGCCAAGCGGTACAGGATCAGCCCCAGCATTTT.

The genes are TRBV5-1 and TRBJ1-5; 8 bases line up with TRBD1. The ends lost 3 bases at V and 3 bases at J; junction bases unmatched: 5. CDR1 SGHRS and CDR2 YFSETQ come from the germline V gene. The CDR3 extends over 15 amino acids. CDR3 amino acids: CASSSGGQVNQPQHF. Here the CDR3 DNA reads TGCGCCAGCAGCTCGGGGGGACAGGTCAATCAGCCCCAGCATTTT. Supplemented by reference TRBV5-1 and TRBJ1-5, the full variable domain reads KAGVTQTPRYLIKTRGQQVTLSCSPISGHRSVSWYQQTPGQGLQFLFEYFSETQRNKGNFPGRFSGRQFSNSRSEMNVSTLELGDSALYLCASSSGGQVNQPQHFGDGTRLSIL.

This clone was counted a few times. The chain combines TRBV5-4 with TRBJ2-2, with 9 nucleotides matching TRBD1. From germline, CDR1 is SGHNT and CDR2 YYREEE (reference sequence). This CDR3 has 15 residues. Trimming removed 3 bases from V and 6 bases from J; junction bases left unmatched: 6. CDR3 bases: TGTGCCAGCAGCTCAGGACAGGGGAGCGCCGGGGAGCTGTTTTTT. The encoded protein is CASSSGQGSAGELFF.

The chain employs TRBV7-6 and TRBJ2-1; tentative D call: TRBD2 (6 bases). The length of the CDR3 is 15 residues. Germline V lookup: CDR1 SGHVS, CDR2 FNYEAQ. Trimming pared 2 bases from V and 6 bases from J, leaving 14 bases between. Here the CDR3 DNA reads TGTGCCAGCAGCTTACGAGCGGGTGGACGCAATGAGCAGTTCTTC. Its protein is CASSLRAGGRNEQFF.

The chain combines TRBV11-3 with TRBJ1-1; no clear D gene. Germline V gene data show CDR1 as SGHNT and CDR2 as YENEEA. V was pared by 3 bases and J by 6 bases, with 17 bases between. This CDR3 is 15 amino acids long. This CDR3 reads CASSFERLANAEAFF. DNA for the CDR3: TGTGCCAGCAGCTTCGAGCGTCTGGCTAACGCTGAAGCTTTCTTT.

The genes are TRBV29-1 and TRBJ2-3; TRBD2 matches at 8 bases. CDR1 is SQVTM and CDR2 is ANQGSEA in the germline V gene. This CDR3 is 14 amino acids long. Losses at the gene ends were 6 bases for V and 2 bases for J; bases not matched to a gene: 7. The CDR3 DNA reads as TGCAGCGTCGCCGCGGGGGGTAACACAGATACGCAGTATTTT. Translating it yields CSVAAGGNTDTQYF.

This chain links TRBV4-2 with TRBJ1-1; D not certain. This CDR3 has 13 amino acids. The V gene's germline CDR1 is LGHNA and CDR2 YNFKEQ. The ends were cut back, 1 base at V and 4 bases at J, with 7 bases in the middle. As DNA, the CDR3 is TGTGCCAGCAGCCAAGTCTGGAGCACTGAAGCTTTCTTT. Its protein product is CASSQVWSTEAFF.